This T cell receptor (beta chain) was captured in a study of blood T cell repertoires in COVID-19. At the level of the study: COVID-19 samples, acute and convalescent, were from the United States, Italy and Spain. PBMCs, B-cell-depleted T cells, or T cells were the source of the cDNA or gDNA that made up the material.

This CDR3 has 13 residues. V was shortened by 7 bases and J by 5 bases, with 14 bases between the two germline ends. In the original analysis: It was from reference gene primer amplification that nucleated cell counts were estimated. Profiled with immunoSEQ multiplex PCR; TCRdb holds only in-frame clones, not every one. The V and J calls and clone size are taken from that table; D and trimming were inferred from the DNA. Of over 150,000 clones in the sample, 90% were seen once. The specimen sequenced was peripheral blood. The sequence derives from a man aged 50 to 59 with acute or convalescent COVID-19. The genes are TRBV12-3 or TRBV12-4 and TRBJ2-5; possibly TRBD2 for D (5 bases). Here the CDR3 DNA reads TGTGCCAGCAACCAGGCCGGGGTCGAGACCCAGTACTTC. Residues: CASNQAGVETQYF.